This T cell receptor (beta chain) was sequenced for a study of ipilimumab plus nivolumab after autologous stem cell transplantation. Starting 14 to 28 days after autologous transplant, ipilimumab 1 mg/kg was given. The CDR3 has 15 residues. Deletions cut 2 bases from V and 3 bases from J, with 12 bases between. Germline CDR1 reads SGHRS; CDR2 reads YFSETQ. Some clones are missing from TCRdb's copy, which holds only in-frame ones; the method was immunoSEQ multiplex PCR. In the table there are about 15,000 clones, about four fifths of which are singletons. The chain recombines TRBV5-1 with TRBJ1-3, with a weak D call TRBD1 (5 bases). The sample consisted of PBMCs, taken in a trial of ipilimumab plus nivolumab as post-transplant consolidation. The sequence came from a male donor with primary mediastinal lymphoma. Here the CDR3 reads CASSLSGTLGNTIYF. CDR3 bases: TGCGCCAGCAGCTTAAGTGGGACGCTTGGAAACACCATATATTTT.